This entry features one T cell receptor (beta chain) sequence. CDR1 and CDR2 (germline): MNHEY, SMNVEV (reference sequence). The CDR3 extends over 17 amino acids. V gave up 6 bases and J gave up 5 bases; unmatched junction bases: 13. The sample comes from a study of long-term antiretroviral therapy in people with HIV. This was the immunoSEQ v3.0 assay at survey level. The table came from immunoSEQ multiplex PCR; TCRdb's copy has only in-frame clones and leaves some out. The sample records 30,000 or so clones, around 74% being singletons. This TCR came from a man over 45 with HIV. Sequenced here: unsorted PBMCs, sampled 3 years after starting antiretroviral therapy. V and J are TRBV27 and TRBJ1-2; 12 positions match TRBD1. The CDR3 reads CASSKRDRGPRGYGYTF. In nucleotides, the CDR3 is TGTGCCAGCAGCAAACGGGACAGGGGGCCGAGGGGTTATGGCTACACCTTC.